The rows below give T cell receptor beta chains drawn from one sample of a study of T cell responses to AZD1222 COVID-19 vaccine. Measured with immunoSEQ multiplex PCR; TCRdb has only the in-frame clones, and not every one. This table holds tens of thousands of clones, more than 70% found once. This sample comprised peripheral blood, obtained on day 0 of AZD1222 vaccination. These receptors were obtained from an adult in good health. The CDR3 runs from the conserved cysteine through the conserved F or W. A D gene is named only where the DNA matches it firmly. Only part of the rows carry a size: once, few, many, or a class if the clone is expanded.

CDR3nt,CDR3aa,j_gene,v_gene,d_gene,abundance
TGTGCCAGTAGCAGACAGGGTGACGGAAACACCATATATTTT,CASSRQGDGNTIYF,TRBJ1-3,TRBV19,TRBD1,.
TGTGCCAGCAGCTCTTTGAACACCCTAGCCAAAAACATTCAGTACTTC,CASSSLNTLAKNIQYF,TRBJ2-4,TRBV5-6,.,.
TGTGCCAGCAGCCCCGGGACAGGGGGTACGCCCCAGCATTTT,CASSPGTGGTPQHF,TRBJ1-5,TRBV3-1/TRBV3-2,TRBD1,once
TGCGCCAGCAGCAGGGGCAGCAGGGATTCACCCCTCCACTTT,CASSRGSRDSPLHF,TRBJ1-6,TRBV5-1,.,.
TGTGCCAGCAGCTTGAAATGGGGCTCTGGAAACACCATATATTTT,CASSLKWGSGNTIYF,TRBJ1-3,TRBV5-6,.,many
TGTGCCAGTAGTATAGTCGGTGGGGAGACCAAGAGAAATGGCTACACCTTC,CASSIVGGETKRNGYTF,TRBJ1-2,TRBV19,.,once
TGTGCCATCAGTGAGACGGGGACAGGAGCCTACGAGCAGTACTTC,CAISETGTGAYEQYF,TRBJ2-7,TRBV10-3,TRBD1,few
TGTGCCAGTACCTCGTGGGCAGTGACGGGGGGAGCCAAAAACATTCAGTACTTC,CASTSWAVTGGAKNIQYF,TRBJ2-4,TRBV19,TRBD2,.
TGTGCCAGCAGCCAGACTGGCATCGGTCAGTACTTC,CASSQTGIGQYF,TRBJ2-4,TRBV14,.,.
TGTGCCAGCAGCTTCAGGGGCCCCCTTCAGCCCCAGCATTTT,CASSFRGPLQPQHF,TRBJ1-5,TRBV7-8,.,few
TGTGCCAGCAGCCTTCAAACTCCCGGGACGGATCACAATGAGCAGTTCTTC,CASSLQTPGTDHNEQFF,TRBJ2-1,TRBV7-3,.,.
TGTGCCAGTAGTATCGAGACTAGCGGGACAGTTGAGCAGTTCTTC,CASSIETSGTVEQFF,TRBJ2-1,TRBV19,TRBD2,.
TGTGCCTGGAGCCCCGGGACAGGTCCCTACGAGCAGTACTTC,CAWSPGTGPYEQYF,TRBJ2-7,TRBV30,TRBD1,.
TGTGCCAGTAGGGTTCGACAGGGGGGGAACACTGAAGCTTTCTTT,CASRVRQGGNTEAFF,TRBJ1-1,TRBV19,TRBD1,.
TGCGCCAGCAGCCGCTGGACAGGGGAGACAGATACGCAGTATTTT,CASSRWTGETDTQYF,TRBJ2-3,TRBV5-1,TRBD1,.
TGTGCCTGGAGTGAAAGGTGGCACACTGAAGCTTTCTTT,CAWSERWHTEAFF,TRBJ1-1,TRBV30,.,.
TGTGCCAGCAGAGGATCAGGGGCGAAGTATGGCTACACCTTC,CASRGSGAKYGYTF,TRBJ1-2,TRBV2,.,once
TGTGCCAGCAGTGAATGGGGTACTAGCGGGTACGAGCAGTACTTC,CASSEWGTSGYEQYF,TRBJ2-7,TRBV2,TRBD2,.